Listed below are T cell receptor beta chains from one sample, sequenced in a study of control samples from healthy donors and cancer patients. Using immunoSEQ multiplex PCR, the repertoire was profiled, and TCRdb retains in-frame clones only, with some absent. The sample lists under 200,000 clones, roughly 91% seen once, with about 1.6% in the top ten. The sample comprised blood. The source is a woman aged 25 to 39 in good health. Each CDR3 is given with its conserved first and last residue. The order of the fields is V gene, J gene, clone size, D gene, CDR3 protein, CDR3 DNA. D genes are given only for firm matches. Clone size appears in some rows only: once, few, many, or a class for an expanded clone.

V gene: TRBV11-3; J gene: TRBJ2-3; clone size: NA; D gene: NA; CDR3 protein: CASSLGLRLRTDTQYF; CDR3 DNA: TGTGCCAGCAGCTTAGGTCTCCGACTCCGCACAGATACGCAGTATTTT
V gene: TRBV9; J gene: TRBJ1-2; clone size: NA; D gene: TRBD1; CDR3 protein: CASSGITGGSGYTF; CDR3 DNA: TGTGCCAGCAGCGGGATAACAGGGGGCTCTGGCTACACCTTC
V gene: TRBV21-1; J gene: TRBJ1-2; clone size: NA; D gene: NA; CDR3 protein: CASSLRDRDYGYTF; CDR3 DNA: TGTGCCAGCAGCCTCCGGGACAGGGACTATGGCTACACCTTC
V gene: TRBV6-1; J gene: TRBJ1-3; clone size: NA; D gene: NA; CDR3 protein: CASSERQNPGNTIYF; CDR3 DNA: TGTGCCAGCAGTGAAAGACAGAACCCTGGAAACACCATATATTTT
V gene: TRBV19; J gene: TRBJ2-2; clone size: NA; D gene: NA; CDR3 protein: CAVGDDYTGELFF; CDR3 DNA: TGTGCCGTTGGGGACGACTACACCGGGGAGCTGTTTTTT
V gene: TRBV5-4; J gene: TRBJ1-1; clone size: NA; D gene: TRBD1; CDR3 protein: CASSPRQGGMNTEAFF; CDR3 DNA: TGTGCCAGCAGCCCACGACAGGGGGGCATGAACACTGAAGCTTTCTTT
V gene: TRBV3-1/TRBV3-2; J gene: TRBJ1-3; clone size: NA; D gene: TRBD1; CDR3 protein: CASSQDGHGTVSGNTIYF; CDR3 DNA: TGTGCCAGCAGCCAAGATGGCCACGGGACAGTCTCTGGAAACACCATATATTTT
V gene: TRBV5-5; J gene: TRBJ1-2; clone size: NA; D gene: TRBD1; CDR3 protein: CASSPGGANYGYTF; CDR3 DNA: TGTGCCAGCAGCCCAGGGGGGGCTAACTATGGCTACACCTTC
V gene: TRBV7-3; J gene: TRBJ2-5; clone size: NA; D gene: NA; CDR3 protein: CASSLTREETQYF; CDR3 DNA: TGTGCCAGCAGCCTGACTAGGGAGGAGACCCAGTACTTC
V gene: TRBV6-4; J gene: TRBJ2-3; clone size: NA; D gene: NA; CDR3 protein: CASSDSPGAGDTQYF; CDR3 DNA: TGTGCCAGCAGTGACTCCCCAGGGGCCGGGGATACGCAGTATTTT
V gene: TRBV28; J gene: TRBJ1-2; clone size: NA; D gene: NA; CDR3 protein: CASSLFGGDYGYTF; CDR3 DNA: TGTGCCAGCAGTTTATTTGGAGGAGACTATGGCTACACCTTC
V gene: TRBV11-3; J gene: TRBJ2-2; clone size: NA; D gene: NA; CDR3 protein: CASSLDYRRKTGELFF; CDR3 DNA: TGTGCCAGCAGCTTAGATTATCGGCGAAAGACCGGGGAGCTGTTTTTT
V gene: TRBV19; J gene: TRBJ2-5; clone size: NA; D gene: TRBD1; CDR3 protein: CASSLQGAGTQYF; CDR3 DNA: TGTGCCAGTAGCTTACAGGGGGCTGGGACCCAGTACTTC
V gene: TRBV6-2/TRBV6-3; J gene: TRBJ1-5; clone size: few; D gene: NA; CDR3 protein: CASSYGSSNQPQHF; CDR3 DNA: TGTGCCAGCAGTTACGGGTCGAGCAATCAGCCCCAGCATTTT
V gene: TRBV28; J gene: TRBJ1-5; clone size: NA; D gene: NA; CDR3 protein: CASSLYLVRSNSNQPQHF; CDR3 DNA: TGTGCCAGCAGTTTATACTTAGTCCGCTCCAATAGCAATCAGCCCCAGCATTTT
V gene: TRBV6-7; J gene: TRBJ2-2; clone size: NA; D gene: NA; CDR3 protein: CASSYLSGNTGELFF; CDR3 DNA: TGTGCCAGCAGTTACTTATCAGGGAACACCGGGGAGCTGTTTTTT
V gene: TRBV5-4; J gene: TRBJ1-2; clone size: NA; D gene: NA; CDR3 protein: CASSILTGQGYTF; CDR3 DNA: TGTGCCAGCAGTATCCTAACAGGGCAAGGCTACACCTTC
V gene: TRBV12-5; J gene: TRBJ2-2; clone size: NA; D gene: NA; CDR3 protein: CASGLHNTGELFF; CDR3 DNA: TGTGCTAGTGGTTTACATAACACCGGGGAGCTGTTTTTT
V gene: TRBV7-2; J gene: TRBJ2-7; clone size: NA; D gene: TRBD2; CDR3 protein: CASSLATSGSYEQYF; CDR3 DNA: TGTGCCAGCAGCTTAGCGACTAGCGGGAGTTACGAGCAGTACTTC
V gene: TRBV4-2; J gene: TRBJ2-1; clone size: NA; D gene: TRBD2; CDR3 protein: CASSQAGGPYNEQFF; CDR3 DNA: TGTGCCAGCAGCCAAGCGGGAGGCCCCTACAATGAGCAGTTCTTC
V gene: TRBV2; J gene: TRBJ1-5; clone size: NA; D gene: NA; CDR3 protein: CASSRDSNQPQHF; CDR3 DNA: TGTGCCAGCAGCAGGGATAGCAATCAGCCCCAGCATTTT
V gene: TRBV12-3/TRBV12-4; J gene: TRBJ1-6; clone size: once; D gene: NA; CDR3 protein: CASSPYNSPLHF; CDR3 DNA: TGTGCCAGCAGCCCGTATAATTCACCCCTCCACTTT
V gene: TRBV4-2; J gene: TRBJ1-2; clone size: NA; D gene: TRBD1; CDR3 protein: CASEKDRGNYGYTF; CDR3 DNA: TGTGCCAGCGAGAAGGACAGGGGGAACTATGGCTACACCTTC
V gene: TRBV6-4; J gene: TRBJ2-1; clone size: NA; D gene: NA; CDR3 protein: CASSDEATYNEQFF; CDR3 DNA: TGTGCCAGCAGTGACGAAGCCACCTACAATGAGCAGTTCTTC
V gene: TRBV2; J gene: TRBJ2-6; clone size: NA; D gene: TRBD1; CDR3 protein: CASAGTGVTGANVLTF; CDR3 DNA: TGTGCCAGCGCCGGGACAGGGGTGACTGGGGCCAACGTCCTGACTTTC
V gene: TRBV2; J gene: TRBJ1-5; clone size: NA; D gene: TRBD1; CDR3 protein: CASSGQGHSNQPQHF; CDR3 DNA: TGTGCCAGCAGTGGACAGGGCCATAGCAATCAGCCCCAGCATTTT
V gene: TRBV7-3; J gene: TRBJ1-1; clone size: NA; D gene: NA; CDR3 protein: CASSPGPSNTEAFF; CDR3 DNA: TGTGCCAGCAGTCCGGGACCTTCGAACACTGAAGCTTTCTTT
V gene: TRBV6-5; J gene: TRBJ1-4; clone size: NA; D gene: NA; CDR3 protein: CASSQGGATNEKLFF; CDR3 DNA: TGTGCCAGCAGCCAAGGGGGAGCAACTAATGAAAAACTGTTTTTT
V gene: TRBV28; J gene: TRBJ1-3; clone size: NA; D gene: NA; CDR3 protein: CASSLLGSSGNTIYF; CDR3 DNA: TGTGCCAGCAGTTTATTAGGGAGCTCTGGAAACACCATATATTTT
V gene: TRBV28; J gene: TRBJ1-5; clone size: NA; D gene: NA; CDR3 protein: CASSFGGSNQPQHF; CDR3 DNA: TGTGCCAGCAGTTTTGGGGGTAGCAATCAGCCCCAGCATTTT
V gene: TRBV18; J gene: TRBJ1-1; clone size: once; D gene: NA; CDR3 protein: CASSQGYTEAFF; CDR3 DNA: TGTGCCAGCTCACAGGGGTACACTGAAGCTTTCTTT
V gene: TRBV5-1; J gene: TRBJ2-1; clone size: NA; D gene: TRBD2; CDR3 protein: CASSLGEGPYNEQFF; CDR3 DNA: TGCGCCAGCAGCTTAGGGGAGGGCCCCTACAATGAGCAGTTCTTC
V gene: TRBV5-6; J gene: TRBJ2-7; clone size: NA; D gene: TRBD2; CDR3 protein: CASSTGTSGIEQYF; CDR3 DNA: TGTGCCAGCAGTACCGGGACTAGCGGGATCGAGCAGTACTTC